A single sample is the source of the 20 T cell receptor beta chains below, sequenced in a study of blood T cells in healthy people across ages. Primed by a sample-barcoded 5' primer and a J-beta primer mix, a second PCR proceeded for about 6 to 11 cycles. TCRdb ran MiXCR on the 5' RACE reads and lists one entry per CDR3 protein. The sample shows 650,000 to 800,000 distinct CDR3 sequences, about 42% of them seen only once. Sequencing used blood. These TCRs come from a man in his 60s in good health.

This clonotype has a handful of counts. V is TRBV12-3 or TRBV12-4 and J is TRBJ2-7; D possibly corresponds to TRBD1 (5 bases). V was shortened by 3 bases and J by 7 bases, with 13 bases between the two germline ends. The CDR3 runs 13 residues. The CDR3 is CASSFTGLVEQYF. In DNA, the CDR3 is TGTGCCAGCAGTTTTACAGGTCTCGTAGAGCAGTACTTC.

The rearrangement links TRBV14 to TRBJ2-4, with D maybe TRBD1 (5 bases). The DNA matches TRBJ2-7 better at its end, which makes the J call doubtful. CDR1 is SGHDN, CDR2 FVKESK, per germline. The CDR3 runs 16 residues. CDR3 region: CASSQVLVGVPYEQYF. In nucleotides, the CDR3 is TGTGCCAGCAGCCAAGTTTTGGTAGGGGTCCCCTACGAGCAGTACTTC.

As for this clonotype: At one boundary the junction diverges from the germline segment, which might be a read error. V is TRBV7-2 and J is TRBJ1-5; no definite D call. The CDR3 is made up of 13 amino acids. CDR1 and CDR2 (germline): SGHTA, FQGNSA. DNA for the CDR3: TGTGCCGGCAGCCAAGACCGCAATCAGCCCCAGCATTTT. It encodes CAGSQDRNQPQHF.

The chain uses TRBV20-1 and TRBJ2-7, with D uncertain. The CDR3 has 14 residues. V dropped 0 bases and J dropped 7 bases, with 16 bases sitting between them. The germline V gene has CDR1 DFQATT and CDR2 SNEGSKA (reference sequence). Here the CDR3 reads CSARDPGNTREQYF. CDR3 nucleotides: TGCAGTGCTAGAGATCCGGGCAACACCAGGGAGCAGTACTTC.

The chain combines TRBV7-2 with TRBJ2-3; 10 bases fit TRBD2. V shed 5 bases, J shed 0 bases, and the junction held 5 bases outside the gene matches. CDR3 length: 16 residues. From germline, CDR1 is SGHTA and CDR2 FQGNSA. The CDR3 coding sequence is TGTGCCAGCAGCCCCCCACTAGCGGGGAGCACAGATACGCAGTATTTT. This codes for CASSPPLAGSTDTQYF.

The chain recombines TRBV9 with TRBJ2-6, with a weak D call TRBD2 (5 bases). Germline lookup yields CDR1 SGDLS and CDR2 YYNGEE. The V end was cut by 6 bases, the J end by 0 bases, with 22 bases between. This CDR3 has 19 amino acids. The CDR3 coding sequence is TGTGCCAGCAACGTTTACGGGAAGCTAGATCCCTCTGGGGCCAACGTCCTGACTTTC. Translated, it gives CASNVYGKLDPSGANVLTF.

The chain carries TRBV20-1 and TRBJ2-7, with 8 bases identical to TRBD1. CDR3 length: 13 amino acids. J gave up 5 bases and V 6 bases, and 9 bases lay outside the gene matches. Germline V CDR1 and CDR2: DFQATT, SNEGSKA (reference sequence). The CDR3 DNA is TGCAGTGCCAGGGGGCCCCACACCCACGAGCAGTACTTC. Translating it yields CSARGPHTHEQYF.

J is TRBJ2-2 and V is TRBV2; 7 nucleotides match TRBD1. This CDR3 is 16 amino acids long. Per the germline V gene, CDR1 is SNHLY and CDR2 is FYNNEI. J gave up 1 base and V 6 bases, and 8 bases lay outside the gene matches. The CDR3 region is CASRESGQRNTGELFF. The CDR3 nucleotides are TGTGCCAGCAGAGAGTCGGGACAGAGGAACACCGGGGAGCTGTTTTTT. Full variable domain (rest looked up from reference TRBV2 and TRBJ2-2): EPEVTQTPSHQVTQMGQEVILRCVPISNHLYFYWYRQILGQKVEFLVSFYNNEISEKSEIFDDQFSVERPDGSNFTLKIRSTKLEDSAMYFCASRESGQRNTGELFFGEGSRLTVL.

Concerning this clonotype: Sequence at one end of the junction differs from germline and may be a read error. The genes are TRBV6-2 or TRBV6-3 and TRBJ1-6; D is perhaps TRBD1 (6 bases). The CDR3 covers 15 residues. Germline V CDR1 and CDR2: MNHEY, SVGEGT. In nucleotides, the CDR3 is TGTGCCAGCAGTTACGGACAGAGCCCTCGTGCGGCCCAGTACTTT. Translating it yields CASSYGQSPRAAQYF.

This clonotype was observed a few times. V usage is TRBV7-2 and J usage is TRBJ2-5; D uncertain. This CDR3 region has 12 residues. V lost 5 bases to trimming and J lost 5 bases, with 9 bases between them. Germline V gene lookup returns CDR1 SGHTA and CDR2 FQGNSA. The CDR3 is CASSPLDETQYF. The CDR3 bases are TGTGCCAGCAGCCCCTTAGATGAGACCCAGTACTTC.

CDR3 coding DNA: TGCAGTGCTAGAGGAACCGGGACAGGAACCTACGAGCAGTACTTC. Protein product: CSARGTGTGTYEQYF. The rearrangement uses TRBV20-1 and TRBJ2-7, with TRBD1 matching over 8 bases. The V gene end was trimmed by 1 base and the J gene end by 2 bases; junction bases not matched to a gene: 7. The V gene's germline CDR1 is DFQATT and CDR2 SNEGSKA (reference sequence). The CDR3 has 15 amino acids.

This rearrangement joins TRBV6-5 to TRBJ1-4; possibly TRBD1 for D (6 bases). Germline CDR1 MNHEY, CDR2 SVGAGI. V lost 2 bases and J 4 bases, leaving 17 bases between the germline ends. The CDR3 contains 17 residues. The CDR3 region is CASSYQPNRAGNEKLFF. The CDR3 region has the DNA TGTGCCAGCAGTTACCAACCCAACAGGGCCGGTAATGAAAAACTGTTTTTT.

This clonotype was counted a few times. The V and J genes are TRBV11-2 and TRBJ2-7; a possible D gene is TRBD1 (6 bases). The CDR3 consists of 14 residues. V lost 6 bases, J lost 2 bases, and 14 bases lay in between. CDR1 and CDR2 from the germline V gene are SGHAT and FQNNGV. CDR3 DNA sequence: TGTGCCAGCAGTAAAAGACAGGCCCCCTACGAGCAGTACTTC. Amino acids: CASSKRQAPYEQYF.

Written as DNA, the CDR3 is TGCGGAACCCAAGTGTCTAGCGGCACAGATACGCAGTATTTT. It specifies CGTQVSSGTDTQYF. The chain joins TRBV5-1 to TRBJ2-3; D is possibly TRBD2 (6 bases). The germline V gene has CDR1 SGHRS and CDR2 YFSETQ. CDR3 length: 14 amino acids.

In this sample, this clonotype turned up a few times. The V gene is TRBV6-1, the J gene TRBJ1-1; 9 bases are shared with TRBD1. Germline-derived CDR1 and CDR2 are MNHNS and SASEGT. The junction had 4 bases not matched to a gene; V was cut back by 5 bases and J by 0 bases. The CDR3 spans 15 residues. DNA of the CDR3: TGTGCCAGCAGTACTGGACAGGGGATGAACACTGAAGCTTTCTTT. Its translation: CASSTGQGMNTEAFF.

This clonotype occurred a few times. The V and J genes are TRBV14 and TRBJ1-4, with D unclear. The V end lost 0 bases, the J end lost 4 bases, and 12 bases lay between the germline ends. The CDR3 has 16 residues. The germline V gene has CDR1 SGHDN and CDR2 FVKESK. The DNA of the CDR3 is TGTGCCAGCAGCCAAGATCCAGGACGGATTAATGAAAAACTGTTTTTT. Its translation is CASSQDPGRINEKLFF.

At least ten counts were recorded for this clonotype. The genes are TRBV12-3 or TRBV12-4 and TRBJ2-6; D gene uncertain. There are 13 residues in the CDR3. Trimming took off 6 bases at V and 0 bases at J, with 3 bases between the two ends. CDR3 sequence reads: CASRFSGANVLTF. CDR3 coding DNA: TGTGCCAGCAGGTTCTCTGGGGCCAACGTCCTGACTTTC.

The chain carries TRBV5-5 and TRBJ2-3; TRBD1 aligns across 7 bases. The CDR3 consists of 14 residues. In germline, CDR1 is SGHKS, CDR2 YYEKEE (reference sequence). With 5 bases clipped from V and 3 bases from J, the junction kept 6 bases outside the gene matches. The CDR3 sequence is CASRGQPATDTQYF. CDR3 sequence (DNA): TGTGCCAGCAGGGGACAGCCTGCAACAGATACGCAGTATTTT.

This clonotype was observed once. The chain recombines TRBV7-4 with TRBJ2-1; the match to TRBD2 covers 7 bases. V gave up 1 base and J gave up 4 bases; unmatched junction bases: 7. This CDR3 is built from 16 residues. Germline CDR1 is SGHVT and CDR2 is SQSDAQ. The CDR3 spells CASSLGLTGGYNEQFF. As DNA, the CDR3 is TGTGCCAGCAGCTTAGGACTAACGGGGGGATACAATGAGCAGTTCTTC.

The chain is built from TRBV20-1 and TRBJ2-5, with no clear D. Germline values: CDR1 DFQATT, CDR2 SNEGSKA (reference sequence). CDR3 length: 15 residues. Trimming pared 3 bases from V and 11 bases from J, leaving 25 bases between. The CDR3 bases are TGCAGTGCTAGGGGCTCCCCCGGGCCCCAAAGTACTCAGTACTTC. Protein sequence: CSARGSPGPQSTQYF.